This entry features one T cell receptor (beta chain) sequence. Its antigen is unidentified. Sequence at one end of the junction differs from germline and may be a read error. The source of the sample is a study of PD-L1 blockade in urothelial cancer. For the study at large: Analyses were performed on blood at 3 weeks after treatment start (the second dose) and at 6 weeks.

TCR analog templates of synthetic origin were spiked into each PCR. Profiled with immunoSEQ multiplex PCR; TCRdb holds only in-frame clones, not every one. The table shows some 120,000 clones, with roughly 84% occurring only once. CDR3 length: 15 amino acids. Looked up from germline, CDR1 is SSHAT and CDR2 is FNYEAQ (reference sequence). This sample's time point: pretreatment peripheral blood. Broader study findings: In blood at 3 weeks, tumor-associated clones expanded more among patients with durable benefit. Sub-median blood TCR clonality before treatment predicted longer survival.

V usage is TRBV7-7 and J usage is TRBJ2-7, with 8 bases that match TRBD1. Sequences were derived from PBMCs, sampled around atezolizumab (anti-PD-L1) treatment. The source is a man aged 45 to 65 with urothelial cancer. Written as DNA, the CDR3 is TGTGCTAGCAGCTTAAGACAGGGGCACTCCTACGAGCAGTACTTC. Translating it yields CASSLRQGHSYEQYF.